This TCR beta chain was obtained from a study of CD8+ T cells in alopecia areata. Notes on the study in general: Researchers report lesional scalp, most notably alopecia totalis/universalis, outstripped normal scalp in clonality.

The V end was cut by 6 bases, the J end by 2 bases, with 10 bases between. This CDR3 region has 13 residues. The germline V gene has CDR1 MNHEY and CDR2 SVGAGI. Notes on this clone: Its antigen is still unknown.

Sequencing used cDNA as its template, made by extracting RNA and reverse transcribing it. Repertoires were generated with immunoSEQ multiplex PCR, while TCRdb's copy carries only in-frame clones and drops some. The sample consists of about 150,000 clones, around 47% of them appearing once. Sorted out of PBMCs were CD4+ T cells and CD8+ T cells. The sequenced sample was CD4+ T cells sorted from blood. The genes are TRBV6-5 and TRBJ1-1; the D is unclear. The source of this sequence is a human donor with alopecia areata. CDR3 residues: CASSAGSNTEAFF. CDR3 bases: TGTGCCAGCAGCGCCGGGTCCAACACTGAAGCTTTCTTT.